These 13 T cell receptor beta chains share one sample of origin, sequenced in a study of blood T cell repertoires in COVID-19. Produced via immunoSEQ multiplex PCR; TCRdb's table is partial and in-frame only. Among about 230,000 clones listed, roughly 85% were seen once. The sample taken for sequencing was peripheral blood. The receptors come from a man aged 35 to 55 with acute or convalescent COVID-19.

This clone was detected only a few times. The V call is TRBV3-1 (or the pseudogene TRBV3-2), the J call TRBJ2-7; the D gene is possibly TRBD1 (5 bases). The germline V gene has CDR1 LGHDT and CDR2 YNNKEL (reference sequence). CDR3 length: 13 residues. Trimming stripped 5 bases from V and 5 bases from J, with 13 bases between. CDR3: CASSFQGPHEQYF. The CDR3 DNA follows: TGTGCCAGCAGCTTTCAGGGTCCCCACGAGCAGTACTTC.

This clone was seen a single time. The V call is TRBV5-6, the J call TRBJ2-1, with 9 bases matching TRBD2. The germline V gene has CDR1 SGHDT and CDR2 YYEEEE. J gave up 3 bases and V 6 bases, and 7 bases lay outside the gene matches. The CDR3 has 15 amino acids. CDR3 amino acids: CASTGTTSGYNEQFF. The CDR3 nucleotides are TGTGCCAGCACCGGAACGACTAGCGGCTACAATGAGCAGTTCTTC. Looking up the rest from reference TRBV5-6 and TRBJ2-1 gives the full variable domain: DAGVTQSPTHLIKTRGQQVTLRCSPKSGHDTVSWYQQALGQGPQFIFQYYEEEERQRGNFPDRFSGHQFPNYSSELNVNALLLGDSALYLCASTGTTSGYNEQFFGPGTRLTVL.

The chain links TRBV5-1 to TRBJ2-7; 7 positions match TRBD1. Germline V gene lookup returns CDR1 SGHRS and CDR2 YFSETQ. The CDR3 is made up of 15 amino acids. The ends lost 3 bases at V and 0 bases at J; junction bases unmatched: 6. CDR3 in amino acids: CASSSGQVHSYEQYF. In DNA form, the CDR3 reads TGCGCCAGCAGCTCAGGACAGGTACACTCCTACGAGCAGTACTTC.

The chain uses TRBV4-3 and TRBJ1-1; no firm D call. V lost 2 bases and J lost 0, with 13 bases in between. The CDR3 length is 16 residues. In germline, CDR1 is LGHNA, CDR2 YSLEER. The CDR3 region has the DNA TGCGCCAGCAGCCAATCAAGCGGCGGGGTGAACACTGAAGCTTTCTTT. This translates into CASSQSSGGVNTEAFF.

The chain recombines TRBV6-1 with TRBJ2-7, with 10 bases aligning to TRBD2. The CDR3 runs 15 residues. Germline V gene sequence: CDR1 MNHNS, CDR2 SASEGT. The junction had 7 bases not matched to a gene; V was cut back by 2 bases and J by 6 bases. CDR3 DNA: TGTGCCAGCAGTGAACTACGAAGCGGGGGGGGCGAGCAGTACTTC. Its protein is CASSELRSGGGEQYF.

A word on this clone: The identical CDR3 is also encoded by other nucleotide sequences in the sample. The J gene is TRBJ1-5, the V gene TRBV7-2; D gene uncertain. CDR3 length equals 14 residues. Germline-derived CDR1 and CDR2 are SGHTA and FQGNSA. V lost 1 base to trimming and J lost 4 bases, with 8 bases between them. DNA for the CDR3: TGTGCCAGCAGCTTAGTGGGAGGGAATCAGCCCCAGCATTTT. The encoded protein is CASSLVGGNQPQHF.

The chain joins TRBV5-6 to TRBJ1-6; 7 nucleotides match TRBD1. CDR1 and CDR2 (germline): SGHDT, YYEEEE. The CDR3 covers 17 residues. Trimming at V came to 4 bases and at J to 0 bases, leaving 7 bases not matched to a gene. CDR3 DNA: TGTGCCAGCAGCCCCGCGACAGGGCACTCCTATAATTCACCCCTCCACTTT. As protein: CASSPATGHSYNSPLHF.

The V gene is TRBV27, the J gene TRBJ2-5, with a tentative D call TRBD2 (6 bases). Per germline, CDR1 MNHEY and CDR2 SMNVEV (reference sequence). There are 14 residues in the CDR3. Trimming stripped 6 bases from V and 5 bases from J, with 16 bases between. The CDR3 DNA follows: TGTGCCAGCAGACCTGGACTACCCGAGGAGACCCAGTACTTC. This gives the protein CASRPGLPEETQYF.

The chain joins TRBV6-5 to TRBJ1-4, with 7 bases fitting TRBD1. This CDR3 spans 15 amino acids. J gave up 4 bases and V 0 bases, and 2 bases lay outside the gene matches. CDR1 is MNHEY and CDR2 is SVGAGI in the germline V gene. CDR3 amino acids: CASSYSGTVNEKLFF. The CDR3 coding sequence is TGTGCCAGCAGTTACTCCGGGACAGTTAATGAAAAACTGTTTTTT.

The chain couples TRBV4-1 to TRBJ2-7, with 11 positions matching TRBD2. The CDR3 sequence is 14 residues long. With 6 bases clipped from V and 4 bases from J, the junction kept 5 bases outside the gene matches. Per the germline V gene, CDR1 is MGHRA and CDR2 is YSYEKL. CDR3 sequence: CASSILAGDYEQYF. CDR3 in DNA: TGCGCCAGCAGTATACTAGCGGGGGATTACGAGCAGTACTTC.

The rearrangement uses TRBV2 and TRBJ2-7; a possible D gene is TRBD1 (6 bases). CDR3 size: 12 residues. The V gene's germline CDR1 is SNHLY and CDR2 FYNNEI. The V and J ends lost 4 bases and 4 bases respectively, with 8 bases between them. CDR3 residues: CASSGGGYEQYF. The DNA for the CDR3 is TGTGCCAGCAGTGGAGGGGGATACGAGCAGTACTTC.

The V call is TRBV6-5, the J call TRBJ2-3; TRBD2 matches at 8 bases. CDR1 and CDR2 (germline): MNHEY, SVGAGI. CDR3 size: 13 residues. V lost 4 bases to trimming and J lost 7 bases; unmatched junction nucleotides: 4. The CDR3 region is CASSSRGGYTQYF. In DNA, the CDR3 is TGTGCCAGCAGTTCACGGGGGGGCTATACGCAGTATTTT.

V and J are TRBV19 and TRBJ1-4; D might be TRBD1 (5 bases). Trimming cost V 7 bases and J 0 bases, with 6 bases left between them. CDR3 size: 13 residues. Germline V CDR1 and CDR2: LNHDA, SQIVND (reference sequence). The CDR3 protein is CASTRATNEKLFF. The CDR3, as DNA: TGTGCCAGTACCAGGGCAACTAATGAAAAACTGTTTTTT.